One sample yielded the 27 T cell receptor beta chains listed below, sequenced in a study of Tregs in tolerant kidney transplant recipients. Repertoires were generated with immunoSEQ multiplex PCR, while TCRdb's copy carries only in-frame clones and drops some. The sample has some 47,000 clones, 89% seen once. Recipients received nonmyeloablative bone marrow transplants from related graft donors, with transient mixed chimerism. This specimen was CD8+ T cells from blood (PBMCs), taken 12 months after the transplant. These receptors were obtained from a human patient who received a combined kidney and bone marrow transplant. Part of the T cells may come from the graft donor.

V and J are TRBV7-9 and TRBJ2-1, with D perhaps matching TRBD2 (6 bases). Germline V CDR1 and CDR2: SEHNR, FQNEAQ (reference sequence). Trimming shortened V by 5 bases and J by 2 bases, and 13 bases separated the two germline ends. This CDR3 contains 15 residues. The CDR3 DNA reads as TGTGCCAGCAGCCTAACTAGCCTACCCTACAATGAGCAGTTCTTC. Translated: CASSLTSLPYNEQFF.

CDR3 nucleotide sequence: TGTGCCAGCAGTTTAGTATTAGGGGGACCCACAGATACGCAGTATTTT. As protein: CASSLVLGGPTDTQYF. The gene calls are TRBV27 and TRBJ2-3; a possible D gene is TRBD1 (6 bases). Germline V gene sequence: CDR1 MNHEY, CDR2 SMNVEV (reference sequence). The CDR3 has 16 amino acids. V gave up 2 bases and J gave up 2 bases, with 14 bases separating them.

The genes are TRBV7-3 and TRBJ2-1; 8 bases agree with TRBD1. Germline CDR1 is SGHTA and CDR2 is FQGTGA. This CDR3 region has 15 residues. J was trimmed by 8 bases and V by 2 bases; bases with no gene match: 8. In nucleotides, the CDR3 is TGTGCCAGCAGCTTAGCTTCGACAGGGGATGATGAGCAGTTCTTC. Its translation is CASSLASTGDDEQFF.

The chain links TRBV9 to TRBJ2-7, with D perhaps TRBD2 (6 bases). Germline values: CDR1 SGDLS, CDR2 YYNGEE. The V gene lost 0 bases and the J gene lost 1 base, with 14 bases spanning the gap. This CDR3 has 16 residues. In DNA form, the CDR3 reads TGTGCCAGCAGCGTAGATGGGGGGTCAGGATCCTACGAGCAGTACTTC. Amino acid sequence: CASSVDGGSGSYEQYF.

The chain's CDR3 is CASSYPTGVNTGELFF. The DNA for the CDR3 is TGTGCCAGCAGTTACCCGACAGGGGTAAACACCGGGGAGCTGTTTTTT. This chain connects TRBV6-6 to TRBJ2-2; 8 bases align to TRBD1. From germline, CDR1 is MNHNY and CDR2 SVGAGI (reference sequence). V lost 2 bases, J lost 2 bases, and 4 bases stayed unmatched. CDR3 length: 16 amino acids.

The rearrangement links TRBV6-5 to TRBJ2-5, with 7 bases aligning to TRBD2. Germline values: CDR1 MNHEY, CDR2 SVGAGI. The CDR3 is made up of 15 amino acids. Trimming took 7 bases from V and 2 from J; bases not matched to a gene: 10. CDR3 region: CASNPILADQETQYF. In nucleotides, the CDR3 is TGTGCCAGCAATCCTATTCTAGCGGATCAAGAGACCCAGTACTTC.

In its sample, this clone was seen once. Written as DNA, the CDR3 is TGTGCCAGCAGCGACCCCGGGACAAACGAAAAACTGTTTTTT. The encoded protein is CASSDPGTNEKLFF. The chain couples TRBV9 to TRBJ1-4, with a tentative D call TRBD1 (6 bases). This CDR3 region has 14 residues. Trimming took 3 bases from V and 8 from J, leaving 14 bases between them. Germline CDR1 SGDLS, CDR2 YYNGEE.

This rearrangement joins TRBV30 to TRBJ2-7, with a tentative D call TRBD1 (5 bases). The V gene lost 8 bases and the J gene lost 3 bases, with 14 bases spanning the gap. Germline values: CDR1 GTSNPN, CDR2 SVGIG (reference sequence). This CDR3 has 12 amino acids. The CDR3 nucleotides read TGTGCCCTAGAGCAGGGTATCTACGAGCAGTACTTC. This encodes CALEQGIYEQYF.

This clone appeared a single time. This chain links TRBV29-1 with TRBJ2-3; 9 bases line up with TRBD1. V lost 7 bases and J lost 2; bases outside the gene matches: 7. CDR1 SQVTM and CDR2 ANQGSEA come from the germline V gene. This CDR3 has 14 residues. The CDR3 is CSAEGQGNTDTQYF. The CDR3 nucleotides are TGCAGCGCCGAGGGACAGGGTAACACAGATACGCAGTATTTT.

This clone was counted a few times. The rearrangement joins TRBV5-5 to TRBJ2-1, with 7 bases aligning to TRBD1. The CDR3 contains 15 residues. The V gene's germline CDR1 is SGHKS and CDR2 YYEKEE (reference sequence). Losses at the gene ends were 7 bases for V and 3 bases for J; bases not matched to a gene: 10. DNA of the CDR3: TGTGCCAGCTGTTCTGAGACAGGGCTCTACAATGAGCAGTTCTTC. This sequence encodes CASCSETGLYNEQFF.

The rearrangement links TRBV7-8 to TRBJ2-7; 11 nucleotides line up with TRBD2. This CDR3 region has 17 residues. Germline V gene sequence: CDR1 SGHVS, CDR2 FQNEAQ. V trimming: 4 bases; J trimming: 2 bases; junction bases outside the gene matches: 10. The CDR3 region is CASSSGVSSGGTYEQYF. CDR3 in DNA: TGTGCCAGCAGCTCCGGCGTTTCTAGCGGGGGGACCTACGAGCAGTACTTC.

The CDR3 nucleotides are TGTGCCAGCAGTTTTATACAGGGGGGGCACAATGAGCAGTTCTTC. Translation gives CASSFIQGGHNEQFF. This chain connects TRBV6-1 to TRBJ2-1; D is perhaps TRBD1 (8 bases). The V gene lost 5 bases and the J gene lost 5 bases, with 16 bases spanning the gap. Germline-derived CDR1 and CDR2 are MNHNS and SASEGT. The length of the CDR3 is 15 residues.

The chain employs TRBV4-1 and TRBJ2-7; D call uncertain. The V and J ends lost 1 base and 0 bases respectively, with 7 bases between them. The CDR3 length is 14 residues. Per germline, CDR1 MGHRA and CDR2 YSYEKL. The CDR3 coding sequence is TGCGCCAGCAGCCAAGTACTACCCTCCTACGAGCAGTACTTC. Translating gives CASSQVLPSYEQYF.

V gene TRBV18 combines with J gene TRBJ2-1; 7 bases are a match to TRBD1. This CDR3 region has 16 residues. Germline-derived CDR1 and CDR2 are KGHSH and LQKENI. Losses at the gene ends were 0 bases for V and 0 bases for J; bases not matched to a gene: 2. CDR3 nucleotides: TGTGCCAGCTCACCACCCAGGGGGAGCTCCTACAATGAGCAGTTCTTC. Translated: CASSPPRGSSYNEQFF.

This sequence joins TRBV6-5 and TRBJ1-1; tentatively, D is TRBD1 (5 bases). The CDR3 covers 15 residues. The V gene lost 7 bases and the J gene lost 4 bases, with 19 bases spanning the gap. Germline CDR1 is MNHEY and CDR2 is SVGAGI. CDR3 nucleotide sequence: TGTGCCAGCACTGTTAGTGGCAGGGAGGGCACTGAAGCTTTCTTT. Translated: CASTVSGREGTEAFF.

The V and J genes are TRBV4-1 and TRBJ2-5; 9 nucleotides line up with TRBD1. CDR3 size: 16 residues. Germline CDR1 reads MGHRA; CDR2 reads YSYEKL. J lost 4 bases, V lost 1 base, and 7 bases had no gene match. The CDR3 nucleotides read TGCGCCAGCAGCCAAGGGACAGGGGCGTCTGGAGAGACCCAGTACTTC. Its translation: CASSQGTGASGETQYF.

The CDR3 bases are TGTGCCTGGAGAACAGGGCCCTACGAGCAGTACTTC. It encodes CAWRTGPYEQYF. The chain recombines TRBV30 with TRBJ2-7, with D possibly matching TRBD1 (6 bases). Trimming pared 3 bases from V and 2 bases from J, leaving 8 bases between. The CDR3 consists of 12 residues. Germline values: CDR1 GTSNPN, CDR2 SVGIG (reference sequence).

CDR3 loop: CSARGRARHEQYF. The CDR3 DNA reads as TGCAGCGCCAGAGGCAGGGCAAGGCACGAGCAGTACTTC. The chain employs TRBV29-1 and TRBJ2-7, with a tentative D call TRBD1 (5 bases). Between the trimmed V and J ends, which lost 7 bases and 5 bases, there was a span of 18 bases. The CDR3 runs to 13 residues. Germline CDR1 and CDR2: SQVTM and ANQGSEA.

The V gene is TRBV27, the J gene TRBJ2-7, with 9 bases that match TRBD2. The ends lost 6 bases at V and 3 bases at J; junction bases unmatched: 9. CDR1 and CDR2 from the germline V gene are MNHEY and SMNVEV (reference sequence). CDR3 size: 15 residues. The DNA for the CDR3 is TGTGCCAGCAGCCTACTGGGTAGCGGGAGCTACGAGCAGTACTTC. Encoded protein: CASSLLGSGSYEQYF.

V usage is TRBV29-1 and J usage is TRBJ2-3; 9 nucleotides match TRBD2. This CDR3 has 18 amino acids. The V segment lost 3 bases and the J segment 4 bases; nucleotides outside the gene matches: 17. Germline CDR1 reads SQVTM; CDR2 reads ANQGSEA. The CDR3 bases are TGCAGCGTTGACCCTTCCCGTCGACTAGCGGACGGGGCAGATACGCAGTATTTT. Its protein is CSVDPSRRLADGADTQYF.

V is TRBV7-5 and J is TRBJ2-3; TRBD2, the table's D call, was not compared with the DNA. TRBV7-5 is shown as a pseudogene. The CDR3 runs to 15 residues. CDR3 in DNA: TGTGTCAGAAGCTTAGTCCTAATAGACACAGATACGCAGTATTTT. Its protein is CVRSLVLIDTDTQYF.

The J gene is TRBJ2-1, the V gene TRBV11-2; 7 bases are shared with TRBD1. Germline values: CDR1 SGHAT, CDR2 FQNNGV. This CDR3 contains 14 residues. V gave up 7 bases and J gave up 8 bases; unmatched junction bases: 11. CDR3 loop: CASTGDEGAYEQFF. CDR3 sequence (DNA): TGTGCCAGCACCGGGGACGAGGGGGCCTATGAGCAGTTCTTC.

This chain joins TRBV4-1 and TRBJ2-5, with 8 bases that match TRBD1. The better agreement between TRBJ2-7 and the DNA end casts doubt on the J call. The CDR3 is 14 amino acids. Germline CDR1 MGHRA, CDR2 YSYEKL. CDR3 coding DNA: TGCGCCAGCAGCCCCGGACAGGGCGACTACGAGCAGTACTTC. This translates into CASSPGQGDYEQYF.

V gene TRBV6-1 combines with J gene TRBJ1-1; D may be TRBD1 (5 bases). The CDR3 is made up of 14 amino acids. From germline, CDR1 is MNHNS and CDR2 SASEGT. The V end lost 5 bases, the J end lost 0 bases, and 10 bases lay between the germline ends. The chain's CDR3 is CASSSIQVNTEAFF. DNA of the CDR3: TGTGCCAGCAGTAGTATACAGGTGAACACTGAAGCTTTCTTT.

The rearrangement joins TRBV4-2 to TRBJ2-1; TRBD2 agrees at 7 bases. V trimming: 0 bases; J trimming: 10 bases; junction bases outside the gene matches: 0. In germline, CDR1 is LGHNA, CDR2 YNFKEQ. This CDR3 has 12 residues. The CDR3 bases are TGTGCCAGCAGCCAAGAGACTAGCGAGCAGTTCTTC. Translated, it gives CASSQETSEQFF.

The chain combines TRBV4-1 with TRBJ1-2; TRBD1 matches 7 bases. Trimming removed 0 bases from V and 8 bases from J; junction bases left unmatched: 9. This CDR3 contains 15 residues. CDR1 is MGHRA and CDR2 is YSYEKL in the germline V gene. The CDR3 loop reads CASSQDRGVSEGYTF. In nucleotides, the CDR3 is TGCGCCAGCAGCCAAGACAGGGGGGTCTCAGAAGGCTACACCTTC.

The chain has TRBV7-8 and TRBJ1-5, with 7 bases fitting TRBD1. The germline V gene encodes CDR1 SGHVS and CDR2 FQNEAQ. The CDR3 is 14 residues long. Losses at the gene ends were 1 base for V and 4 bases for J; bases not matched to a gene: 1. The CDR3 loop is CASSLGGQNQPQHF. As DNA, the CDR3 is TGTGCCAGCAGCTTAGGGGGACAGAATCAGCCCCAGCATTTT.